This TCR beta chain was documented in a study of cytomegalovirus exposure and HLA in healthy donors. Study-wide background: An early data release held tens of millions of unique TCRs from HLA-typed donors. Study results and limitations: Several of the most significant clusters appeared, in a later analysis, to be linked to common viral pathogens. TRBV6-2, TRBV6-3 and some other V segments were unresolvable in 87-base-pair reads.

Germline V lookup: CDR1 MNHGY, CDR2 SAAAGT. V lost 7 bases and J 5 bases, leaving 17 bases between the germline ends. This CDR3 region has 14 residues. 13 Jbeta primers and 60 Vbeta primers were used for the PCR. Repertoires were generated with immunoSEQ multiplex PCR, while TCRdb's copy carries only in-frame clones and drops some. This table has under 200,000 clones, over 60% appearing once. Remarks on this clone: Its antigen remains unknown.

The sequence came from a man aged 40-49 years in good health and CMV-seronegative. This sequence joins TRBV6-8 and TRBJ1-1, with a possible D match to TRBD1 (6 bases). The source material was PBMCs. The CDR3 DNA reads as TGTGCCAGCACCAACAGGGTGTCAGGAACTGAAGCTTTCTTT. This translates into CASTNRVSGTEAFF.